This TCR beta chain was retrieved from a study of chemoradiotherapy in HPV16-positive cancers. TCRdb's table, derived via immunoSEQ multiplex PCR, lists solely in-frame clones and lacks some. Counted here are about 7,000 clones, 75% to 80% occurring once; the ten biggest clones make up 3.6%. The V end was cut by 2 bases, the J end by 5 bases, with 16 bases between. CDR3 length: 15 residues. Germline V gives CDR1 SGHVS, CDR2 FNYEAQ. This chain uses TRBV7-6 with TRBJ2-7, with D tentatively TRBD1 (6 bases). This sample was taken from a patient who underwent chemoradiotherapy. The TCR originated in a human donor with HPV-associated anogenital cancer. CDR3 protein: CASSLNPGQVNEQYF. In DNA form, the CDR3 reads TGTGCCAGCAGCTTAAACCCGGGACAAGTCAACGAGCAGTACTTC.